This T cell receptor beta chain was sequenced during a study of T cells in Graves' hyperthyroidism and ophthalmopathy. General study points: Most clonotypes expanded in thyroid above 0.001 were likewise present in blood.

A word on this clonotype: Its antigen is as yet unknown. Given a much more abundant clone one base away, this may be a read error.

RNA transcripts served as the template for amplifying TCR beta CDR3 regions. When the TCR CDR3 underwent first-round RT-PCR, the HTBI primer set was used. A single record per CDR3 protein comes from TCRdb applying MiXCR to the multiplex PCR reads. The top ten clones hold about 10% of a sample with roughly 500,000 distinct CDR3 sequences, around 22% of them seen once. Exclusion followed for patients with uncontrolled infection, other autoimmune disease, pregnancy or lactation. Source material for PBMCs was around 10 ml fresh peripheral blood. The CDR3 length is 15 residues. Germline values: CDR1 LNHDA, CDR2 SQIVND (reference sequence).

Specimen: blood. The chain has TRBV19 and TRBJ2-7, with D unclear. The receptor was isolated from a woman in her thirties with Graves' ophthalmopathy. The CDR3 here is CASSMETSDSYEQCF. The DNA for the CDR3 is TGTGCCAGTAGTATGGAGACGTCGGATTCCTACGAGCAGTGCTTC.